The 10 T cell receptor beta chains listed next were all sequenced from one sample in a study of immune evolution from preneoplasia to lung adenocarcinoma. Clones were read by immunoSEQ multiplex PCR, and TCRdb kept only the in-frame ones, dropping some. The table includes roughly 5,000 clones, approximately 82% detected once. Sequencing input: FFPE adjacent normal lung tissue. The receptors stem from a person aged 60-79 years with lung adenocarcinoma.

The V gene is TRBV5-1, the J gene TRBJ1-2; D perhaps matches TRBD1 (5 bases). V was pared by 4 bases and J by 8 bases, with 12 bases between. CDR1 is SGHRS, CDR2 YFSETQ, per germline. CDR3 size: 12 residues. In nucleotides, the CDR3 is TGCGCCAGCAGCGTTGACAGCAGAGGCTACACCTTC. This translates into CASSVDSRGYTF.

Regarding this clone: An end of the junction differs from the germline gene, which may be a read error. The gene calls are TRBV7-9 and TRBJ1-2; D gene uncertain. The CDR3 extends over 13 amino acids. In germline, CDR1 is SEHNR, CDR2 FQNEAQ (reference sequence). The CDR3 nucleotides are TGTGCCAGCAGCTTAGATCCACAGCCCCTATCCTACTTC. Translation: CASSLDPQPLSYF. Full variable domain (missing parts from reference TRBV7-9 and TRBJ1-2): DTGVSQNPRHKITKRGQNVTFRCDPISEHNRLYWYRQTLGQGPEFLTYFQNEAQLEKSRLLSDRFSAERPKGSFSTLEIQRTEQGDSAMYLCASSLDPQPLSYFGSGTRLTVV.

The rearrangement uses TRBV7-2 and TRBJ1-4, with TRBD1 matching over 12 bases. The CDR3 sequence is 15 residues long. Germline V gives CDR1 SGHTA, CDR2 FQGNSA. V lost 5 bases to trimming and J lost 8 bases; unmatched junction nucleotides: 6. CDR3 loop: CASSPGQGAEEKLFF. The CDR3 DNA is TGTGCCAGCAGCCCGGGACAGGGGGCCGAGGAAAAACTGTTTTTT.

V and J are TRBV4-1 and TRBJ1-5; D may be TRBD1 (5 bases). With 1 base removed from V and 7 bases from J, the gap between germline ends came to 11 bases. The CDR3 extends over 14 amino acids. CDR1 MGHRA and CDR2 YSYEKL come from the germline V gene. In DNA, the CDR3 is TGCGCCAGCAGCCAAGTGGGGGTTGGCCAGCCCCAGCATTTT. Translating it yields CASSQVGVGQPQHF.

The chain recombines TRBV5-4 with TRBJ2-4; D is ambiguous. The germline V gene has CDR1 SGHNT and CDR2 YYREEE (reference sequence). The CDR3 runs 15 residues. Trimming pared 4 bases from V and 3 bases from J, leaving 14 bases between. CDR3 sequence reads: CASSNTADGKNIQYF. The DNA of the CDR3 is TGTGCCAGCAGCAATACAGCCGATGGCAAAAACATTCAGTACTTC.

CDR3 bases: TGCAGCGGAAACGGGGACGGGTATGGCTACACCTTC. This codes for CSGNGDGYGYTF. V is TRBV29-1 and J is TRBJ1-2; TRBD1 might be the D (5 bases). V was shortened by 7 bases and J by 5 bases, with 14 bases between the two germline ends. Germline lookup yields CDR1 SQVTM and CDR2 ANQGSEA. The length of the CDR3 is 12 residues.

This clone was picked up a small number of times. V is TRBV5-5 and J is TRBJ1-1; D is unresolved. Per the germline V gene, CDR1 is SGHKS and CDR2 is YYEKEE (reference sequence). Deletions cut 1 base from V and 4 bases from J, with 8 bases between. The CDR3 consists of 13 residues. CDR3 amino acids: CASSLISGTEAFF. The CDR3 DNA reads TGTGCCAGCAGCTTGATTTCTGGCACTGAAGCTTTCTTT.

The genes are TRBV9 and TRBJ2-2; tentatively, D is TRBD1 (8 bases). Trimming took off 3 bases at V and 4 bases at J, with 16 bases between the two ends. From germline, CDR1 is SGDLS and CDR2 YYNGEE. This CDR3 contains 16 residues. The CDR3 reads CASSAQGGVGTGELFF. Here the CDR3 DNA reads TGTGCCAGCAGCGCACAGGGGGGGGTTGGCACCGGGGAGCTGTTTTTT.

V gene TRBV7-9 combines with J gene TRBJ1-6; the D is unclear. The CDR3 consists of 14 residues. The germline V and J ends were trimmed by 1 base and 9 bases, with 10 bases remaining between them. Germline V gives CDR1 SEHNR, CDR2 FQNEAQ (reference sequence). Here the CDR3 DNA reads TGTGCCAGCAGCTTAGAGGCAGGCAGTTCACCCCTCCACTTT. Its protein product is CASSLEAGSSPLHF. Using reference TRBV7-9 and TRBJ1-6 for the parts outside the CDR3, the full variable domain is DTGVSQNPRHKITKRGQNVTFRCDPISEHNRLYWYRQTLGQGPEFLTYFQNEAQLEKSRLLSDRFSAERPKGSFSTLEIQRTEQGDSAMYLCASSLEAGSSPLHFGNGTRLTVT.

V gene TRBV4-1 combines with J gene TRBJ2-5; TRBD2 matches at 7 bases. With 2 bases clipped from V and 5 bases from J, the junction kept 11 bases outside the gene matches. Per germline, CDR1 MGHRA and CDR2 YSYEKL. CDR3 length: 16 residues. In DNA form, the CDR3 reads TGCGCCAGCAGCCAAAGCGGGGCACTGGGCGGCGAGACCCAGTACTTC. It specifies CASSQSGALGGETQYF.